This T cell receptor beta chain was found in a study of technical replicates of blood from a handful of donors. TCRdb's table, derived via immunoSEQ multiplex PCR, lists solely in-frame clones and lacks some. The sample has about 81,000 clones, almost 96% seen once. This clone was observed a handful of times. This CDR3 is built from 14 residues. Between the trimmed V and J ends, which lost 3 bases and 4 bases, there was a span of 12 bases. Germline CDR1 MGHRA, CDR2 YSYEKL. Material for sequencing was T cells isolated from PBMCs. The sequence came from a human donor in good health. J is TRBJ1-1 and V is TRBV4-1; D unclear. CDR3 residues: CASSHPLGTTEAFF. The DNA of the CDR3 is TGCGCCAGCAGCCATCCCCTCGGTACCACTGAAGCTTTCTTT.